This T cell receptor beta chain originates from a study of blood T cell repertoires in COVID-19. Study-wide context: The study drew acute and convalescent COVID-19 samples from the United States, Italy and Spain.

The CDR3 runs to 14 residues. The V end lost 2 bases, the J end lost 2 bases, and 10 bases lay between the germline ends. Germline assignment: CDR1 SNHLY and CDR2 FYNNEI. In the authors' workflow: Estimates of nucleated cell counts were drawn from the amplification of reference gene primers. Sequenced by immunoSEQ multiplex PCR; TCRdb stores in-frame clones only, minus some. V and J calls plus clone size are reproduced from that table; the DNA served to infer D and trimming. The table lists 180,000 or so clones, around 85% of them singletons. The sequence was collected from a man between 60 and 70 years old with acute or convalescent COVID-19. This sequence joins TRBV2 and TRBJ2-7; D gene ambiguous. Material: peripheral blood. Here the CDR3 reads CASSENADPYEQYF. The CDR3 nucleotides read TGTGCCAGCAGTGAAAATGCGGATCCCTACGAGCAGTACTTC.